What follows are 25 T cell receptor beta chains derived from one specimen sequenced in a study of blood T cell repertoires in COVID-19. Method: immunoSEQ multiplex PCR; TCRdb's copy keeps in-frame clones and lacks some. The sample holds fewer than 400,000 clones; roughly 90% are singletons and the top ten take about 18%. The sequenced sample was PBMCs or T cells enriched from blood (not recorded which). These receptors were collected from a woman aged 25 to 39 who had recovered from COVID-19.

A single count supports this clone. The J gene is TRBJ1-1, the V gene TRBV2; D may be TRBD1 (5 bases). The V gene's germline CDR1 is SNHLY and CDR2 FYNNEI. The CDR3 runs 13 residues. Trimming removed 6 bases from V and 8 bases from J, with 16 bases in between. CDR3: CASRGPPGREAFF. The DNA for the CDR3 is TGTGCCAGCAGAGGGCCTCCAGGGCGGGAAGCTTTCTTT. The full variable domain, its missing parts supplied by reference TRBV2 and TRBJ1-1, is EPEVTQTPSHQVTQMGQEVILRCVPISNHLYFYWYRQILGQKVEFLVSFYNNEISEKSEIFDDQFSVERPDGSNFTLKIRSTKLEDSAMYFCASRGPPGREAFFGQGTRLTVV.

CDR3 sequence: CASRSRGTGELFF. CDR3 nucleotide sequence: TGTGCCAGCAGGTCTAGGGGAACCGGGGAGCTGTTTTTT. This chain joins TRBV11-3 and TRBJ2-2; TRBD1 might be the D (5 bases). Trimming pared 6 bases from V and 5 bases from J, leaving 10 bases between. The germline V gene encodes CDR1 SGHNT and CDR2 YENEEA. CDR3 size: 13 residues.

The V and J genes are TRBV6-6 and TRBJ1-1; D not resolved. With 3 bases removed from V and 0 bases from J, the gap between germline ends came to 14 bases. Germline V gives CDR1 MNHNY, CDR2 SVGAGI (reference sequence). The CDR3 runs 16 residues. The CDR3 here is CASSYNSPGVNTEAFF. As DNA, the CDR3 is TGTGCCAGCAGTTATAACTCCCCCGGGGTGAACACTGAAGCTTTCTTT.

The rearrangement links TRBV4-3 to TRBJ2-2, with D hard to call. Germline assignment: CDR1 LGHNA and CDR2 YSLEER. Trimming removed 0 bases at V and 6 bases at J, with 5 bases between. This CDR3 has 13 amino acids. The CDR3 DNA reads TGCGCCAGCAGCCAAGATCTAGCCGGGGAGCTGTTTTTT. This translates into CASSQDLAGELFF.

This clone appeared a single time. The chain couples TRBV4-1 to TRBJ1-1; 7 nucleotides match TRBD1. From germline, CDR1 is MGHRA and CDR2 YSYEKL. The CDR3 consists of 14 residues. After removal of 2 bases from V and 4 bases from J, the junction contained 4 bases not matched to a gene. The CDR3 nucleotides read TGCGCCAGCAGCCAAAGACAGGGATTCACTGAAGCTTTCTTT. It specifies CASSQRQGFTEAFF.

This sequence joins TRBV7-9 and TRBJ2-1, with D possibly matching TRBD1 (5 bases). Per the germline V gene, CDR1 is SEHNR and CDR2 is FQNEAQ (reference sequence). The CDR3 is 15 amino acids. V was trimmed by 9 bases and J by 4 bases, leaving 19 bases between them. The CDR3 spells CASGVYRSLYNEQFF. In DNA form, the CDR3 reads TGTGCCAGTGGGGTGTACAGGTCGTTATACAATGAGCAGTTCTTC.

This chain joins TRBV6-5 and TRBJ2-5; 10 positions match TRBD2. The CDR3 is 13 residues long. Germline V CDR1 and CDR2: MNHEY, SVGAGI. The trim removed 4 bases at V and 7 bases at J, leaving 3 bases unmatched. CDR3 DNA sequence: TGTGCCAGCAGTTCTCAGCGGGGGGGGACCCAGTACTTC. It encodes CASSSQRGGTQYF.

This clone occurred once. This chain links TRBV29-1 with TRBJ2-7; no clear D gene. The CDR3 is made up of 11 amino acids. V gave up 4 bases and J gave up 3 bases, with 7 bases separating them. Germline V gives CDR1 SQVTM, CDR2 ANQGSEA. This chain's CDR3 is CSVGGSYEQYF. The CDR3 DNA reads TGCAGCGTTGGAGGCAGCTACGAGCAGTACTTC.

This chain joins TRBV13 and TRBJ2-3; maybe TRBD1 (6 bases). Trimming cost V 1 base and J 1 base, with 12 bases left between them. Germline assignment: CDR1 PRHDT and CDR2 FYEKMQ (reference sequence). The CDR3 contains 16 residues. The CDR3 nucleotides are TGTGCCAGCAGCTTAGAGCACAGGGTGGGCACAGATACGCAGTATTTT. It yields the protein CASSLEHRVGTDTQYF.

This sequence joins TRBV11-3 and TRBJ1-1; 7 nucleotides align to TRBD1. V was clipped by 6 bases and J by 3 bases; unmatched bases: 7. Germline values: CDR1 SGHNT, CDR2 YENEEA. The CDR3 has 14 amino acids. This chain's CDR3 is CASRSTGADTEAFF. The CDR3 region has the DNA TGTGCCAGCAGATCAACAGGGGCCGACACTGAAGCTTTCTTT.

In nucleotides, the CDR3 is TGTGCCAGCAGCTTGCGGGGAAAAGAGACCCAGTACTTC. It is translated as CASSLRGKETQYF. The J gene is TRBJ2-5, the V gene TRBV5-8, with D possibly being TRBD2 (5 bases). The germline V gene encodes CDR1 SGHTS and CDR2 YDEGEE. The CDR3 contains 13 residues. With 1 base removed from V and 3 bases from J, the gap between germline ends came to 7 bases.

V usage is TRBV28 and J usage is TRBJ2-7, with 8 nucleotides matching TRBD2. Per germline, CDR1 MDHEN and CDR2 SYDVKM. V lost 6 bases, J lost 3 bases, and 16 bases stayed unmatched. This CDR3 spans 17 amino acids. The CDR3 DNA follows: TGTGCCAGCAGCCTCGGGAGGGGGAAAGCGGTACGCTACGAGCAGTACTTC. Amino acid sequence: CASSLGRGKAVRYEQYF.

The genes are TRBV5-4 and TRBJ2-3, with 11 bases lining up with TRBD1. Germline values: CDR1 SGHNT, CDR2 YYREEE (reference sequence). Trimming at V came to 0 bases and at J to 9 bases, leaving 18 bases not matched to a gene. The CDR3 has 19 residues. The CDR3 is CASSLGGGGGTGGLRTQYF. The CDR3 region has the DNA TGTGCCAGCAGCTTGGGTGGTGGCGGGGGGACAGGGGGTCTCAGAACGCAGTATTTT.

The chain joins TRBV12-3 or TRBV12-4 to TRBJ2-3; D not resolved. V was shortened by 6 bases and J by 0 bases, with 7 bases between the two germline ends. The CDR3 runs 13 residues. CDR3 sequence: CASRQTSTDTQYF. CDR3 nucleotides: TGTGCCAGCAGGCAGACTAGCACAGATACGCAGTATTTT.

V is TRBV4-2 and J is TRBJ2-7, with 7 bases lining up with TRBD2. CDR1 LGHNA and CDR2 YNFKEQ come from the germline V gene. This CDR3 contains 15 residues. The V gene end was trimmed by 0 bases and the J gene end by 7 bases; junction bases not matched to a gene: 9. The CDR3 nucleotides read TGTGCCAGCAGCCAAGAACTAGCGCCTGGGAGAGAGCAGTACTTC. It encodes CASSQELAPGREQYF.

The chain links TRBV20-1 to TRBJ2-7, with TRBD1 identical over 8 bases. V lost 8 bases to trimming and J lost 9 bases; unmatched junction nucleotides: 9. The germline CDR1 and CDR2 sequences are DFQATT and SNEGSKA (reference sequence). The CDR3 sequence is 11 residues long. The CDR3 reads CSPRQGLGQYF. DNA for the CDR3: TGCAGTCCCAGACAGGGGCTGGGGCAGTACTTC.

This sequence joins TRBV18 and TRBJ2-7; 7 nucleotides match TRBD1. Germline CDR1 KGHSH, CDR2 LQKENI. V trimming: 4 bases; J trimming: 6 bases; junction bases outside the gene matches: 3. This CDR3 comprises 12 residues. CDR3 region: CASSLDRAEQYF. Written as DNA, the CDR3 is TGTGCCAGCTCACTAGACAGGGCCGAGCAGTACTTC.

V usage is TRBV7-9 and J usage is TRBJ1-1; D is possibly TRBD1 (6 bases). Trimming took 2 bases from V and 9 from J, leaving 16 bases between them. CDR3 length: 14 amino acids. The germline V gene has CDR1 SEHNR and CDR2 FQNEAQ (reference sequence). The CDR3 spells CASSLRGAVRQAFF. CDR3 nucleotide sequence: TGTGCCAGCAGCTTACGGGGGGCCGTCCGGCAAGCTTTCTTT.

The chain carries TRBV19 and TRBJ2-3; a possible D gene is TRBD2 (5 bases). This CDR3 comprises 15 residues. Trimming removed 3 bases at V and 6 bases at J, with 16 bases between. Germline V gene sequence: CDR1 LNHDA, CDR2 SQIVND (reference sequence). CDR3 DNA sequence: TGTGCCAGTAGTATCAGTAGCGTCCTGCCGGATACGCAGTATTTT. Translated, it gives CASSISSVLPDTQYF.

V and J are TRBV28 and TRBJ2-5; 14 bases agree with TRBD2. The CDR3 has 19 amino acids. Per germline, CDR1 MDHEN and CDR2 SYDVKM. Trimming cost V 4 bases and J 3 bases; bases outside gene matches: 13. The CDR3 region is CASSSPKERTSGGKETQYF. In nucleotides, the CDR3 is TGTGCCAGCAGTTCCCCAAAAGAAAGGACTAGCGGGGGGAAAGAGACCCAGTACTTC.

This chain uses TRBV20-1 with TRBJ2-7, with 8 positions matching TRBD2. Germline V gene sequence: CDR1 DFQATT, CDR2 SNEGSKA (reference sequence). The CDR3 runs 14 residues. V shed 3 bases, J shed 9 bases, and the junction held 13 bases outside the gene matches. CDR3 loop: CSASNLAGDERQYF. The CDR3 region has the DNA TGCAGTGCTAGTAATCTAGCGGGTGACGAGAGGCAGTACTTC.

The V and J genes are TRBV24-1 and TRBJ2-3, with D maybe TRBD1 (6 bases). V lost 9 bases and J lost 3, with 9 bases in between. The CDR3 is 12 residues long. The germline CDR1 and CDR2 sequences are KGHDR and SFDVKD. The chain's CDR3 is CATGQGTDTQYF. In DNA form, the CDR3 reads TGTGCCACCGGGCAGGGGACAGATACGCAGTATTTT.

V and J are TRBV28 and TRBJ2-7, with 7 bases fitting TRBD1. The CDR3 loop spans 16 amino acids. Germline values: CDR1 MDHEN, CDR2 SYDVKM. Trimming removed 5 bases from V and 0 bases from J; junction bases left unmatched: 10. CDR3 residues: CASSPHETGNSYEQYF. In nucleotides, the CDR3 is TGTGCCAGCAGTCCCCACGAGACAGGGAACTCCTACGAGCAGTACTTC.

In its sample, this clone was seen once. This sequence joins TRBV7-8 and TRBJ2-7; 12 bases fit TRBD2. The CDR3 sequence is 16 residues long. Germline values: CDR1 SGHVS, CDR2 FQNEAQ. J was trimmed by 2 bases and V by 8 bases; bases with no gene match: 10. CDR3 region: CASSPTLAGGTYEQYF. CDR3 nucleotide sequence: TGTGCCAGCTCCCCAACCCTAGCGGGAGGGACCTACGAGCAGTACTTC.

The chain couples TRBV7-2 to TRBJ2-5; D may be TRBD2 (6 bases). Germline-derived CDR1 and CDR2 are SGHTA and FQGNSA. The CDR3 has 14 residues. V lost 1 base, J lost 6 bases, and 12 bases lay in between. In DNA form, the CDR3 reads TGTGCCAGCAGCTTAGTGGGGGGTGAGAAGACCCAGTACTTC. This encodes CASSLVGGEKTQYF. Filled out from reference TRBV7-2 and TRBJ2-5, the complete variable domain reads GAGVSQSPSNKVTEKGKDVELRCDPISGHTALYWYRQSLGQGLEFLIYFQGNSAPDKSGLPSDRFSAERTGGSVSTLTIQRTQQEDSAVYLCASSLVGGEKTQYFGPGTRLLVL.